The 29 T cell receptor beta chains in this list originate from one sample, sequenced in a study of cytomegalovirus exposure and HLA in healthy donors. It was with 60 Vbeta and 13 Jbeta primers that the PCR ran. Here immunoSEQ multiplex PCR was the method, and the copy in TCRdb shows in-frame clones only, minus some. This table has approximately 190,000 clones, almost 85% appearing once. The sequencing input was PBMCs. The source of these receptors is a boy younger than 18 in good health and CMV-seronegative.

The chain joins TRBV27 to TRBJ1-1; D not resolved. V dropped 7 bases and J dropped 6 bases, with 12 bases sitting between them. The CDR3 covers 12 residues. Germline CDR1 MNHEY, CDR2 SMNVEV (reference sequence). The CDR3 loop reads CASIKRRPEAFF. In nucleotides, the CDR3 is TGTGCCAGCATCAAGCGAAGGCCTGAAGCTTTCTTT.

CDR3 sequence reads: CASSLDRVGEQYF. CDR3 sequence (DNA): TGTGCCAGCAGCTTGGACAGGGTAGGGGAGCAGTACTTC. The chain combines TRBV5-6 with TRBJ2-7; D perhaps matches TRBD1 (6 bases). The V and J ends lost 0 bases and 7 bases respectively, with 11 bases between them. The CDR3 is 13 residues long. CDR1 SGHDT and CDR2 YYEEEE come from the germline V gene.

The chain carries TRBV7-3 and TRBJ2-2, with a possible D match to TRBD2 (7 bases). Looked up from germline, CDR1 is SGHTA and CDR2 is FQGTGA. The CDR3 is made up of 16 amino acids. The V end lost 5 bases, the J end lost 8 bases, and 21 bases lay between the germline ends. This CDR3 reads CASSPLGGGLGGELFF. The CDR3 DNA is TGTGCCAGCAGCCCCCTTGGGGGGGGGCTCGGTGGGGAGCTGTTTTTT.

The chain carries TRBV27 and TRBJ1-5; a possible D gene is TRBD1 (5 bases). The V end was cut by 6 bases, the J end by 11 bases, with 20 bases between. The germline V gene encodes CDR1 MNHEY and CDR2 SMNVEV (reference sequence). The CDR3 runs to 14 residues. CDR3 nucleotides: TGTGCCAGCAGACCTTGGGAGGGGTCCGAGGCCCAGCATTTT. It codes for CASRPWEGSEAQHF.

V gene TRBV7-8 combines with J gene TRBJ2-6, with 10 bases that match TRBD1. After removal of 4 bases from V and 0 bases from J, the junction contained 9 bases not matched to a gene. There are 19 residues in the CDR3. The germline V gene encodes CDR1 SGHVS and CDR2 FQNEAQ. The CDR3 nucleotides read TGTGCCAGCAGCTACTCGACAGGGGGCTTGGGCTCTGGGGCCAACGTCCTGACTTTC. Protein sequence: CASSYSTGGLGSGANVLTF.

There are a few counts of this clone. The chain links TRBV4-2 to TRBJ1-1, with 10 nucleotides matching TRBD1. The germline CDR1 and CDR2 sequences are LGHNA and YNFKEQ. V lost 3 bases and J lost 1; bases outside the gene matches: 2. The CDR3 contains 15 residues. CDR3 sequence reads: CASSHRDRGNTEAFF. CDR3 in DNA: TGTGCCAGCAGCCATCGGGACAGGGGGAACACTGAAGCTTTCTTT.

This rearrangement joins TRBV5-1 to TRBJ2-5; D remains unclear. There are 14 residues in the CDR3. Trimming left V 0 bases short and J 0 bases short, with 6 bases between. Germline assignment: CDR1 SGHRS and CDR2 YFSETQ. CDR3 loop: CASSLGDYQETQYF. CDR3 DNA: TGCGCCAGCAGCTTGGGTGACTACCAAGAGACCCAGTACTTC.

This clone was picked up a small number of times. The chain uses TRBV2 and TRBJ2-6; 8 nucleotides align to TRBD1. Germline CDR1 SNHLY, CDR2 FYNNEI. Germline trimming cut 6 bases from V and 0 bases from J; bases unmatched to any gene: 7. The CDR3 sequence is 17 residues long. CDR3 region: CASRRDRLSSGANVLTF. In nucleotides, the CDR3 is TGTGCCAGCAGACGGGACAGGCTTAGCTCTGGGGCCAACGTCCTGACTTTC.

This chain links TRBV19 with TRBJ2-7; 7 bases match TRBD1. CDR1 and CDR2 (germline): LNHDA, SQIVND (reference sequence). The CDR3 loop spans 15 amino acids. V trimming: 4 bases; J trimming: 3 bases; junction bases outside the gene matches: 9. The CDR3 nucleotides read TGTGCCAGTAGTACCAGACAGGGTAGAGGCTACGAGCAGTACTTC. This sequence encodes CASSTRQGRGYEQYF.

For this clone: The junction does not match germline at one end; this may be a read error. This chain connects TRBV7-9 to TRBJ1-4; no firm D call. This CDR3 comprises 16 residues. CDR1 is SEHNR, CDR2 FQNEAQ, per germline (reference sequence). CDR3 in amino acids: CSSSQIAGSYNEKLFF. The CDR3 DNA is TGTTCCAGCAGCCAAATCGCGGGGTCCTATAATGAAAAACTGTTTTTT.

This chain connects TRBV5-1 to TRBJ2-7, with D possibly being TRBD2 (6 bases). Trimming shortened V by 0 bases and J by 2 bases, and 12 bases separated the two germline ends. Germline-derived CDR1 and CDR2 are SGHRS and YFSETQ. This CDR3 contains 15 residues. The CDR3 DNA reads as TGCGCCAGCAGCTTGGTTGGAGGGGACCCCTACGAGCAGTACTTC. It yields the protein CASSLVGGDPYEQYF.

A single count supports this clone. At one boundary the junction diverges from the germline segment, which might be a read error. The V call is TRBV7-7, the J call TRBJ2-1, with TRBD1 identical over 9 bases. The CDR3 has 16 amino acids. Looked up from germline, CDR1 is SSHAT and CDR2 is FNYEAQ (reference sequence). The CDR3 reads CASSLATDRGMDEQFF. The DNA of the CDR3 is TGTGCTAGCAGCTTAGCAACCGACAGGGGGATGGATGAGCAGTTCTTC.

The chain carries TRBV19 and TRBJ2-1; D gene ambiguous. The V and J ends lost 5 bases and 0 bases respectively, with 8 bases between them. This CDR3 is 14 amino acids long. CDR1 and CDR2 from the germline V gene are LNHDA and SQIVND (reference sequence). The CDR3 is CASSVLSSYNEQFF. In nucleotides, the CDR3 is TGTGCCAGTAGTGTTCTTAGCTCCTACAATGAGCAGTTCTTC.

This chain joins TRBV5-1 and TRBJ1-3; perhaps TRBD1 as D (6 bases). Per the germline V gene, CDR1 is SGHRS and CDR2 is YFSETQ. The V end was cut by 4 bases, the J end by 0 bases, with 14 bases between. The CDR3 is made up of 16 amino acids. The CDR3 DNA reads TGCGCCAGCAGCACTAAGCCAGGGGCCTCTGGAAACACCATATATTTT. The encoded protein is CASSTKPGASGNTIYF. Looking up the rest from reference TRBV5-1 and TRBJ1-3 gives the full variable domain: KAGVTQTPRYLIKTRGQQVTLSCSPISGHRSVSWYQQTPGQGLQFLFEYFSETQRNKGNFPGRFSGRQFSNSRSEMNVSTLELGDSALYLCASSTKPGASGNTIYFGEGSWLTVV.

In DNA, the CDR3 is TGCGCCAGCAGTGACAGGGAAGGAGGGAACACTGAAGCTTTCTTT. Translation gives CASSDREGGNTEAFF. The chain recombines TRBV5-1 with TRBJ1-1; 7 nucleotides match TRBD1. J gave up 1 base and V 5 bases, and 8 bases lay outside the gene matches. Germline CDR1 is SGHRS and CDR2 is YFSETQ. The CDR3 spans 15 residues.

The gene calls are TRBV5-5 and TRBJ1-3; the D gene is possibly TRBD1 (6 bases). Germline CDR1 reads SGHKS; CDR2 reads YYEKEE (reference sequence). Trimming left V 6 bases short and J 2 bases short, with 15 bases between. The CDR3 covers 15 residues. The CDR3 reads CASTVGPGAGNTIYF. CDR3 nucleotide sequence: TGTGCCAGCACCGTTGGCCCAGGGGCTGGAAACACCATATATTTT.

The chain uses TRBV6-5 and TRBJ2-7, with a weak D call TRBD1 (6 bases). Germline values: CDR1 MNHEY, CDR2 SVGAGI. This CDR3 is built from 12 residues. V was pared by 3 bases and J by 7 bases, with 10 bases between. This chain's CDR3 is CASSYDRLEQYF. The CDR3 nucleotides read TGTGCCAGCAGTTATGACAGGTTGGAGCAGTACTTC.

The rearrangement links TRBV6-5 to TRBJ2-1, with no clear D. CDR3 length equals 11 residues. Looked up from germline, CDR1 is MNHEY and CDR2 is SVGAGI. V lost 6 bases and J lost 7, with 7 bases in between. The CDR3 sequence is CASRALNEQFF. The CDR3 nucleotides are TGTGCCAGCAGGGCTTTAAATGAGCAGTTCTTC.

J is TRBJ2-7 and V is TRBV15; D is ambiguous. Germline loops: CDR1 LNHNV, CDR2 YYDKDF (reference sequence). V was clipped by 0 bases and J by 2 bases, with 8 bases between them. CDR3 size: 14 residues. The CDR3 nucleotides read TGTGCCACCAGCAGAGATCGGGTTGCCTACGAGCAGTACTTC. It is translated as CATSRDRVAYEQYF.

The chain is built from TRBV11-2 and TRBJ2-1; D uncertain. Germline assignment: CDR1 SGHAT and CDR2 FQNNGV. CDR3 length: 11 residues. Trimming stripped 1 base from V and 9 bases from J, with 4 bases between. Here the CDR3 reads CASSLALEQFF. As DNA, the CDR3 is TGTGCCAGCAGCTTAGCACTTGAGCAGTTCTTC. Filled out from reference TRBV11-2 and TRBJ2-1, the complete variable domain reads EAGVAQSPRYKIIEKRQSVAFWCNPISGHATLYWYQQILGQGPKLLIQFQNNGVVDDSQLPKDRFSAERLKGVDSTLKIQPAKLEDSAVYLCASSLALEQFFGPGTRLTVL.

The chain is built from TRBV14 and TRBJ1-1; the match to TRBD1 covers 7 bases. After removal of 6 bases from V and 0 bases from J, the junction contained 7 bases not matched to a gene. This CDR3 region has 15 residues. Looked up from germline, CDR1 is SGHDN and CDR2 is FVKESK. The CDR3 region is CASRRTGDMNTEAFF. CDR3 DNA sequence: TGTGCCAGCAGGCGGACAGGCGACATGAACACTGAAGCTTTCTTT. Full variable domain (rest looked up from reference TRBV14 and TRBJ1-1): EAGVTQFPSHSVIEKGQTVTLRCDPISGHDNLYWYRRVMGKEIKFLLHFVKESKQDESGMPNNRFLAERTGGTYSTLKVQPAELEDSGVYFCASRRTGDMNTEAFFGQGTRLTVV.

The rearrangement uses TRBV6-1 and TRBJ2-7; D gene uncertain. The CDR3 is 12 residues long. The ends were cut back, 8 bases at V and 1 base at J, with 9 bases in the middle. The germline gives CDR1 MNHNS, CDR2 SASEGT. The CDR3 spells CASFTVSYEQYF. The CDR3 nucleotides are TGTGCCAGCTTTACAGTATCCTACGAGCAGTACTTC.

This clone appeared a few times. This rearrangement joins TRBV6-6 to TRBJ2-4; D remains unclear. The CDR3 has 13 residues. The V and J ends lost 8 bases and 0 bases respectively, with 8 bases between them. Germline V CDR1 and CDR2: MNHNY, SVGAGI (reference sequence). CDR3 residues: CASGRIAKNIQYF. CDR3 nucleotides: TGTGCCAGCGGGCGTATAGCCAAAAACATTCAGTACTTC.

The J gene is TRBJ1-4, the V gene TRBV18; D gene ambiguous. The CDR3 length is 14 residues. Trimming removed 6 bases from V and 7 bases from J, with 15 bases in between. CDR1 and CDR2 from the germline V gene are KGHSH and LQKENI. Here the CDR3 reads CASSLASNSEKLFF. The DNA for the CDR3 is TGTGCCAGCTCCCTCGCCAGTAACAGTGAAAAACTGTTTTTT.

V and J are TRBV10-3 and TRBJ2-7, with TRBD2 identical over 11 bases. The CDR3 is 15 residues long. Germline V gives CDR1 ENHRY, CDR2 SYGVKD. With V trimmed by 6 bases and J by 4 bases, 8 bases remained unmatched. The CDR3 coding sequence is TGTGCCATCAGCTTGACTAGCGGGACCTTATACGAGCAGTACTTC. It translates to CAISLTSGTLYEQYF.

The chain recombines TRBV2 with TRBJ1-1; D not certain. V lost 5 bases to trimming and J lost 11 bases, with 15 bases between them. The CDR3 is 12 residues long. The germline CDR1 and CDR2 sequences are SNHLY and FYNNEI. The CDR3 bases are TGTGCCAGCAGTTTGGCCCTCGCGGGCGCTTTCTTT. Protein: CASSLALAGAFF.

This sequence joins TRBV11-1 and TRBJ1-6; 9 bases match TRBD1. The V gene's germline CDR1 is SGHAT and CDR2 FQDESV (reference sequence). The CDR3 spans 15 residues. J gave up 9 bases and V 5 bases, and 8 bases lay outside the gene matches. The CDR3: CASSHGDREFSPLHF. The CDR3 DNA follows: TGTGCCAGCAGCCACGGGGACAGGGAGTTTTCACCCCTCCACTTT.

This chain uses TRBV29-1 with TRBJ1-2, with D hard to call. The CDR3 has 13 residues. V was trimmed by 2 bases and J by 4 bases, leaving 11 bases between them. The germline gives CDR1 SQVTM, CDR2 ANQGSEA. CDR3 nucleotides: TGCAGCGTTGAACTTCCTTTATTCTATGGCTACACCTTC. Translation gives CSVELPLFYGYTF. Full variable domain (outside the CDR3, taken from reference TRBV29-1 and TRBJ1-2): SAVISQKPSRDICQRGTSLTIQCQVDSQVTMMFWYRQQPGQSLTLIATANQGSEATYESGFVIDKFPISRPNLTFSTLTVSNMSPEDSSIYLCSVELPLFYGYTFGSGTRLTVV.

The V gene is TRBV27, the J gene TRBJ2-1; TRBD2 aligns across 7 bases. The germline V gene encodes CDR1 MNHEY and CDR2 SMNVEV (reference sequence). Trimming removed 4 bases from V and 0 bases from J; junction bases left unmatched: 6. The CDR3 runs 16 residues. CDR3 region: CASSSRRGSSYNEQFF. CDR3 nucleotides: TGTGCCAGCAGTTCGAGGCGGGGGAGCTCCTACAATGAGCAGTTCTTC.